These 18 T cell receptor beta chains came from one sample sequenced in a study of blood T cell repertoires in COVID-19. Profiled with immunoSEQ multiplex PCR; TCRdb holds only in-frame clones, not every one. The sample records around 380,000 clones, 80% to 90% being singletons. Sequences were obtained from PBMCs or T cells enriched from blood (not recorded which). These receptors were obtained from a man aged 30-40 years who had recovered from COVID-19.

The CDR3 bases are TGTGCCAGCAGTTCCCTCCCCCTCTCGGGAAACACCATATATTTT. Protein product: CASSSLPLSGNTIYF. The rearrangement uses TRBV6-5 and TRBJ1-3; D unresolved. With 4 bases removed from V and 4 bases from J, the gap between germline ends came to 14 bases. The germline V gene has CDR1 MNHEY and CDR2 SVGAGI. This CDR3 comprises 15 residues.

This chain links TRBV6-5 with TRBJ1-5; tentative D call: TRBD1 (5 bases). Trimming took 7 bases from V and 6 from J, leaving 16 bases between them. The V gene's germline CDR1 is MNHEY and CDR2 SVGAGI. The CDR3 is 14 residues long. As DNA, the CDR3 is TGTGCCAGCACCGAAGGTCTGGGGCCTCAGCCCCAGCATTTT. Encoded protein: CASTEGLGPQPQHF.

This chain uses TRBV27 with TRBJ1-5; D is uncertain. V lost 5 bases and J 0 bases, leaving 11 bases between the germline ends. This CDR3 comprises 15 residues. Germline V gene data show CDR1 as MNHEY and CDR2 as SMNVEV (reference sequence). Written as DNA, the CDR3 is TGTGCCAGCAGTGCGCGGTGGAATAGCAATCAGCCCCAGCATTTT. It encodes CASSARWNSNQPQHF.

This clone was seen just once. The V call is TRBV2, the J call TRBJ2-5; TRBD1 is a possible D gene (5 bases). With 10 bases removed from V and 9 bases from J, the gap between germline ends came to 24 bases. There are 14 residues in the CDR3. Germline V gene lookup returns CDR1 SNHLY and CDR2 FYNNEI. CDR3 amino acids: CATAALDSFRAQYF. DNA of the CDR3: TGTGCCACAGCCGCCCTTGACAGCTTTCGGGCCCAGTACTTC.

The gene calls are TRBV7-6 and TRBJ1-6; D is unclear. Germline V lookup: CDR1 SGHVS, CDR2 FNYEAQ. The germline V and J ends were trimmed by 5 bases and 9 bases, with 17 bases remaining between them. There are 15 residues in the CDR3. The CDR3 bases are TGTGCCAGCAGCCCTAGTCCGGACTGGTCTTCACCCCTCCACTTT. Encoded protein: CASSPSPDWSSPLHF.

The rearrangement joins TRBV9 to TRBJ2-7, with 10 nucleotides matching TRBD1. Per the germline V gene, CDR1 is SGDLS and CDR2 is YYNGEE. The CDR3 sequence is 14 residues long. The V segment lost 3 bases and the J segment 3 bases; nucleotides outside the gene matches: 3. The CDR3 region has the DNA TGTGCCAGCAGCGCGGGACAGGGGAACTACGAGCAGTACTTC. Translating it yields CASSAGQGNYEQYF.

This clone was observed once. The chain couples TRBV19 to TRBJ1-3; possible D gene TRBD1, 6 bases. Trimming pared 5 bases from V and 2 bases from J, leaving 13 bases between. Germline-derived CDR1 and CDR2 are LNHDA and SQIVND (reference sequence). This CDR3 comprises 15 residues. The CDR3 is CASSVQGLAGNTIYF. CDR3 in DNA: TGTGCCAGTAGTGTCCAGGGGCTGGCTGGAAACACCATATATTTT.

The J gene is TRBJ2-3, the V gene TRBV4-3; possible D gene TRBD1, 6 bases. The CDR3 spans 14 residues. V dropped 4 bases and J dropped 6 bases, with 14 bases sitting between them. Looked up from germline, CDR1 is LGHNA and CDR2 is YSLEER. The CDR3 coding sequence is TGCGCCAGCAGCCCAGGGGCCGGGGTGGATACGCAGTATTTT. This gives the protein CASSPGAGVDTQYF.

The V call is TRBV27, the J call TRBJ2-2, with TRBD1 identical over 8 bases. This CDR3 region has 15 residues. Looked up from germline, CDR1 is MNHEY and CDR2 is SMNVEV (reference sequence). V shed 1 base and J 4 bases; nucleotides not matched to a gene: 2. CDR3 DNA: TGTGCCAGCAGTTTATACGGACAGGGCACCGGGGAGCTGTTTTTT. This sequence encodes CASSLYGQGTGELFF.

The rearrangement joins TRBV5-6 to TRBJ1-1, with TRBD1 identical over 8 bases. The length of the CDR3 is 15 residues. V shed 3 bases, J shed 1 base, and the junction held 5 bases outside the gene matches. From germline, CDR1 is SGHDT and CDR2 YYEEEE. The CDR3 DNA follows: TGTGCCAGCAGCTACACTGGACAGGGGAACACTGAAGCTTTCTTT. Amino acid sequence: CASSYTGQGNTEAFF.

The V call is TRBV14, the J call TRBJ1-1, with TRBD1 matching 8 bases. V gave up 3 bases and J gave up 0 bases; unmatched junction bases: 15. This CDR3 has 19 residues. Looked up from germline, CDR1 is SGHDN and CDR2 is FVKESK. DNA for the CDR3: TGTGCCAGCAGCCACAAAACCCCCGGGACAGGTTACATGAACACTGAAGCTTTCTTT. Translating it yields CASSHKTPGTGYMNTEAFF.

In its sample, this clone was seen a few times. J is TRBJ2-2 and V is TRBV5-1, with D perhaps TRBD2 (5 bases). V was cut by 4 bases and J by 8 bases, with 9 bases left in between. The CDR3 totals 12 residues. Germline CDR1 reads SGHRS; CDR2 reads YFSETQ. CDR3 sequence: CASSMREGELFF. CDR3 coding DNA: TGCGCCAGCAGCATGAGGGAAGGGGAGCTGTTTTTT.

The chain couples TRBV12-3 or TRBV12-4 to TRBJ1-2; a weak D match, TRBD1 (6 bases). The CDR3 runs 13 residues. The V end was cut by 5 bases, the J end by 5 bases, with 12 bases between. Here the CDR3 reads CASSPDRLYGYTF. The CDR3 region has the DNA TGTGCCAGCAGTCCGGACAGACTATATGGCTACACCTTC.

The chain uses TRBV5-4 and TRBJ1-2; D not certain. The CDR3 totals 14 residues. Germline V gene sequence: CDR1 SGHNT, CDR2 YYREEE (reference sequence). Trimming cost V 0 bases and J 7 bases, with 13 bases left between them. The CDR3: CASSLGSQLGGYTF. CDR3 DNA sequence: TGTGCCAGCAGCTTGGGATCACAGCTGGGTGGCTACACCTTC. The variable domain in full, with the rest retrieved from reference TRBV5-4 and TRBJ1-2, is ETGVTQSPTHLIKTRGQQVTLRCSSQSGHNTVSWYQQALGQGPQFIFQYYREEENGRGNFPPRFSGLQFPNYSSELNVNALELDDSALYLCASSLGSQLGGYTFGSGTRLTVV.

The J gene is TRBJ1-2, the V gene TRBV28, with D hard to call. CDR1 is MDHEN and CDR2 is SYDVKM in the germline V gene. The CDR3 is 12 residues long. V dropped 4 bases and J dropped 5 bases, with 8 bases sitting between them. The CDR3: CASSWEVYGYTF. Written as DNA, the CDR3 is TGTGCCAGCAGTTGGGAGGTGTATGGCTACACCTTC.

CDR3 in DNA: TGTGCCAGCAGCCTAAGTGTGGGAGGGCCCGGGGAGCTGTTTTTT. This gives the protein CASSLSVGGPGELFF. V and J are TRBV9 and TRBJ2-2, with TRBD2 identical over 7 bases. The germline V gene encodes CDR1 SGDLS and CDR2 YYNGEE. With V trimmed by 4 bases and J by 6 bases, 9 bases remained unmatched. The CDR3 totals 15 residues.

The chain has TRBV6-5 and TRBJ1-6; 9 bases match TRBD1. Germline assignment: CDR1 MNHEY and CDR2 SVGAGI. The CDR3 sequence is 16 residues long. Germline trimming cut 4 bases from V and 7 bases from J; bases unmatched to any gene: 8. In DNA form, the CDR3 reads TGTGCCAGCAGTTCCCACAGGGGGCGGCTCAATTCACCCCTCCACTTT. Translated, it gives CASSSHRGRLNSPLHF.

V is TRBV7-9 and J is TRBJ1-5; D remains unclear. V lost 1 base and J 6 bases, leaving 10 bases between the germline ends. The CDR3 has 14 residues. CDR1 is SEHNR and CDR2 is FQNEAQ in the germline V gene (reference sequence). Here the CDR3 DNA reads TGTGCCAGCAGCTTAGGGGCAGGAGGTCAGCCCCAGCATTTT. Its protein is CASSLGAGGQPQHF.